This T cell receptor (beta chain) was observed in a study of blood T cells in healthy people across ages. There were healthy Caucasian individuals from Russia, aged about 6 to 95, serving as donors. A second PCR, run for about 7 to 11 cycles, used a sample-barcoded 5' primer plus a J-beta primer mix. Each CDR3 protein is one row after TCRdb ran MiXCR on the 5' RACE reads. The repertoire has about 730,000 distinct CDR3 sequences, about 40% of them found once; the top ten carry 20%. Germline assignment: CDR1 SGHTA and CDR2 FQGNSA. The CDR3 has 16 residues. V dropped 5 bases and J dropped 10; count of bases not matched to a gene: 9. The sample holds a few counts of this clonotype. The antigen remains unidentified. Whole-study findings and limits: Estimated diversity that came from one million T cells was considered an underestimate. Age showed a roughly linear inverse relationship with TCR beta diversity per million T cells.

The sequenced sample was blood. This TCR was recovered from a woman aged 60-75 years in good health. V and J are TRBV7-2 and TRBJ2-3; 16 bases align to TRBD2. The DNA of the CDR3 is TGTGCCAGCAGCCCTCCGGGACTAGCGGGAGGGGAATCGCAGTATTTT. This gives the protein CASSPPGLAGGESQYF.